A single sample gave rise to the 21 T cell receptor beta chains below, sequenced in a study of identifying expanded T cells in peripheral blood. TCRdb keeps only in-frame clones here, not all; method: immunoSEQ multiplex PCR. The sample yields about 81,000 clones, 80% to 85% seen once. The sample consisted of blood. These receptors all stem from a person between 18 and 75 years old in good health.

This chain joins TRBV9 and TRBJ2-7, with 7 bases matching TRBD1. Germline CDR1 reads SGDLS; CDR2 reads YYNGEE. The length of the CDR3 is 15 residues. J gave up 3 bases and V 3 bases, and 9 bases lay outside the gene matches. This CDR3 reads CASSAGQATIYEQYF. The CDR3 DNA sequence: TGTGCCAGCAGCGCCGGACAGGCCACTATCTACGAGCAGTACTTC.

This chain links TRBV4-2 with TRBJ2-2, with no clear D. Looked up from germline, CDR1 is LGHNA and CDR2 is YNFKEQ. This CDR3 has 13 amino acids. The V gene lost 4 bases and the J gene lost 7 bases, with 10 bases spanning the gap. The CDR3: CASSPEGDGELFF. The CDR3 nucleotides read TGTGCCAGCAGCCCGGAAGGTGACGGGGAGCTGTTTTTT.

The CDR3 DNA reads TGTGCCAGCAGTTCTAGCGGGAGTTACGAGCAGTACTTC. Residues: CASSSSGSYEQYF. The rearrangement uses TRBV28 and TRBJ2-7, with 10 bases identical to TRBD2. V lost 4 bases, J lost 4 bases, and 1 base stayed unmatched. The germline gives CDR1 MDHEN, CDR2 SYDVKM. The CDR3 runs to 13 residues. Combining the CDR3 with reference TRBV28 and TRBJ2-7 gives the whole variable domain DVKVTQSSRYLVKRTGEKVFLECVQDMDHENMFWYRQDPGLGLRLIYFSYDVKMKEKGDIPEGYSVSREKKERFSLILESASTNQTSMYLCASSSSGSYEQYFGPGTRLTVT.

The gene calls are TRBV6-5 and TRBJ1-5, with 8 bases fitting TRBD1. The germline V gene has CDR1 MNHEY and CDR2 SVGAGI. The CDR3 runs 13 residues. Trimming took 5 bases from V and 7 from J; bases not matched to a gene: 4. This chain's CDR3 is CASSRTGNQPQHF. For the CDR3, the DNA is TGTGCCAGCAGTCGGACAGGGAACCAGCCCCAGCATTTT.

The J gene is TRBJ1-4, the V gene TRBV7-9, with D unresolved. Trimming took 5 bases from V and 8 from J, leaving 12 bases between them. Germline assignment: CDR1 SEHNR and CDR2 FQNEAQ (reference sequence). The CDR3 length is 13 residues. CDR3 amino acids: CASSLVPGEKLFF. Here the CDR3 DNA reads TGTGCCAGCAGCCTAGTACCGGGGGAAAAACTGTTTTTT.

CDR3 sequence (DNA): TGTGCCAGCAATCCCAGGGGGGTAGGCACCATATATTTT. Amino acid sequence: CASNPRGVGTIYF. The chain joins TRBV2 to TRBJ1-3, with TRBD1 matching over 7 bases. The CDR3 extends over 13 amino acids. Germline values: CDR1 SNHLY, CDR2 FYNNEI. With 7 bases clipped from V and 9 bases from J, the junction kept 9 bases outside the gene matches.

The genes are TRBV4-3 and TRBJ2-3, with 8 bases fitting TRBD2. CDR3 size: 18 residues. From germline, CDR1 is LGHNA and CDR2 YSLEER. J gave up 3 bases and V 4 bases, and 15 bases lay outside the gene matches. DNA for the CDR3: TGCGCCAGCAGCCCGAAAGATGCAGCGGGAGCCGCAACAGATACGCAGTATTTT. Translating it yields CASSPKDAAGAATDTQYF.

The gene calls are TRBV15 and TRBJ2-7; 9 bases are a match to TRBD1. The V segment lost 0 bases and the J segment 2 bases; nucleotides outside the gene matches: 11. The CDR3 has 18 residues. Germline CDR1 is LNHNV and CDR2 is YYDKDF (reference sequence). The CDR3 nucleotides read TGTGCCACCAGCAGAGATCGGACAGGGGAGGGGAGAGCCTACGAGCAGTACTTC. It is translated as CATSRDRTGEGRAYEQYF.

The chain is built from TRBV29-1 and TRBJ2-5; D call uncertain. V dropped 4 bases and J dropped 3 bases, with 12 bases sitting between them. Germline values: CDR1 SQVTM, CDR2 ANQGSEA. The CDR3 runs to 13 residues. The CDR3, as DNA: TGCAGCGTTGTAGGAACGCGTAAAGAGACCCAGTACTTC. Translation gives CSVVGTRKETQYF.

The chain combines TRBV28 with TRBJ1-2, with TRBD1 matching over 9 bases. Germline values: CDR1 MDHEN, CDR2 SYDVKM. The junction had 6 bases not matched to a gene; V was cut back by 5 bases and J by 2 bases. CDR3 length equals 15 residues. In DNA form, the CDR3 reads TGTGCCAGCAGTGCGCCCGGGACAGGGAACTATGGCTACACCTTC. Protein: CASSAPGTGNYGYTF.

The CDR3 bases are TGTGCCAGCAGCTTAGACAGGGGCTACGAGCAGTACTTC. Its protein product is CASSLDRGYEQYF. The chain couples TRBV7-8 to TRBJ2-7; 7 bases match TRBD1. The V and J ends lost 1 base and 3 bases, in that order; junction bases with no gene match: 0. The CDR3 has 13 residues. The germline V gene has CDR1 SGHVS and CDR2 FQNEAQ.

The rearrangement links TRBV5-1 to TRBJ2-3; TRBD2 might be the D (7 bases). The CDR3 covers 15 residues. Germline values: CDR1 SGHRS, CDR2 YFSETQ. V lost 9 bases and J lost 4, with 21 bases in between. CDR3: CATTRGDTSSDTQYF. The CDR3 coding sequence is TGCGCCACCACCCGGGGGGACACCTCTTCAGATACGCAGTATTTT.

The chain combines TRBV6-5 with TRBJ1-2; D may be TRBD1 (6 bases). The CDR3 contains 13 residues. The V gene lost 2 bases and the J gene lost 7 bases, with 11 bases spanning the gap. Germline CDR1 reads MNHEY; CDR2 reads SVGAGI. The CDR3 here is CASSYGGAGGYTF. For the CDR3, the DNA is TGTGCCAGCAGTTACGGGGGGGCGGGTGGCTACACCTTC.

The J gene is TRBJ2-5, the V gene TRBV5-6, with TRBD2 as a possible D gene (6 bases). With 4 bases removed from V and 2 bases from J, the gap between germline ends came to 18 bases. The CDR3 is made up of 16 amino acids. Germline-derived CDR1 and CDR2 are SGHDT and YYEEEE. CDR3 bases: TGTGCCAGCAGCCTCCCGGAGGGAGCCGAACAAGAGACCCAGTACTTC. Its protein is CASSLPEGAEQETQYF.

This clone was counted many times. CDR3 sequence: CAGRRGDRDNEQFF. CDR3 in DNA: TGTGCCGGCCGCAGAGGGGACAGGGACAATGAGCAGTTCTTC. This chain connects TRBV6-6 to TRBJ2-1, with 9 nucleotides matching TRBD1. Trimming at V came to 11 bases and at J to 5 bases, leaving 10 bases not matched to a gene. Germline V gives CDR1 MNHNY, CDR2 SVGAGI (reference sequence). The CDR3 contains 14 residues.

This chain joins TRBV7-2 and TRBJ1-2; D is undetermined. Germline CDR1 is SGHTA and CDR2 is FQGNSA. The V end lost 2 bases, the J end lost 7 bases, and 11 bases lay between the germline ends. CDR3 length equals 13 residues. The CDR3 DNA reads TGTGCCAGCAGCTTAAACGGGTTCTCTGGCTACACCTTC. Translation gives CASSLNGFSGYTF.

In DNA, the CDR3 is TGTGCCAGCAGTTACTGGACAGGGGGTAGCCACGAGCAGTACTTC. Translating it yields CASSYWTGGSHEQYF. The chain uses TRBV6-5 and TRBJ2-7, with 10 nucleotides matching TRBD1. CDR1 and CDR2 from the germline V gene are MNHEY and SVGAGI. The CDR3 totals 15 residues. Trimming cost V 1 base and J 5 bases; bases outside gene matches: 5.

The chain is built from TRBV27 and TRBJ2-7; D may be TRBD1 (5 bases). This CDR3 has 14 residues. Trimming pared 4 bases from V and 3 bases from J, leaving 13 bases between. Per the germline V gene, CDR1 is MNHEY and CDR2 is SMNVEV (reference sequence). Here the CDR3 DNA reads TGTGCCAGCAGTTCCTCCGACAGAGACTACGAGCAGTACTTC. It encodes CASSSSDRDYEQYF.

This clone has at least ten counts. This chain connects TRBV4-2 to TRBJ2-2; D ambiguous. Germline V lookup: CDR1 LGHNA, CDR2 YNFKEQ. The CDR3 loop spans 17 amino acids. V lost 4 bases, J lost 2 bases, and 17 bases lay in between. The CDR3 reads CASSPSSTAVNTGELFF. The CDR3 DNA is TGTGCCAGCAGCCCCTCCTCAACGGCGGTAAACACCGGGGAGCTGTTTTTT.

This chain uses TRBV2 with TRBJ2-1; 8 nucleotides agree with TRBD2. Germline lookup yields CDR1 SNHLY and CDR2 FYNNEI. The V and J ends lost 2 bases and 5 bases, in that order; junction bases with no gene match: 8. This CDR3 has 16 amino acids. CDR3 sequence reads: CASSETNLAGDNEQFF. CDR3 nucleotide sequence: TGTGCCAGCAGTGAAACAAATCTAGCGGGTGACAATGAGCAGTTCTTC.

V is TRBV27 and J is TRBJ1-2; no firm D call. The length of the CDR3 is 16 residues. The germline V gene has CDR1 MNHEY and CDR2 SMNVEV (reference sequence). Trimming stripped 2 bases from V and 2 bases from J, with 15 bases between. This chain's CDR3 is CASSLRAAVLNYGYTF. CDR3 in DNA: TGTGCCAGCAGTTTAAGGGCAGCCGTCCTAAACTATGGCTACACCTTC.